Following are 28 T cell receptor beta chains from one sample sequenced in a study of molecular identifiers for immune sequencing clone quantification. TCRdb used MiXCR to reprocess the PCR reads, holding one entry per CDR3 protein. In the table there are approximately 500,000 distinct CDR3 sequences, about 21% of which are singletons. The specimen was naive CD8+ T cells from blood, with Jurkat cell RNA spiked in. Subset here: FACS-sorted CD8+CD4-CCR7+CD45RA+ naive T cells. These receptors all come from a human donor in good health. Some libraries in this study had Jurkat cell RNA spiked in.

This clonotype came up a few times. This chain links TRBV12-3 or TRBV12-4 with TRBJ2-3, with 12 bases matching TRBD2. The CDR3 loop spans 16 amino acids. V shed 5 bases, J shed 4 bases, and the junction held 7 bases outside the gene matches. CDR3 protein: CASSPLASGGADTQYF. The CDR3 DNA reads as TGTGCCAGCAGTCCCTTGGCTAGCGGGGGGGCAGATACGCAGTATTTT.

The chain combines TRBV11-2 with TRBJ2-1, with D unresolved. Trimming took 5 bases from V and 4 from J, leaving 15 bases between them. Looked up from germline, CDR1 is SGHAT and CDR2 is FQNNGV. This CDR3 has 15 residues. CDR3 in amino acids: CASSPGRSIYNEQFF. The CDR3 DNA reads TGTGCCAGCAGCCCCGGAAGGAGTATATACAATGAGCAGTTCTTC. Combining the CDR3 with reference TRBV11-2 and TRBJ2-1 gives the whole variable domain EAGVAQSPRYKIIEKRQSVAFWCNPISGHATLYWYQQILGQGPKLLIQFQNNGVVDDSQLPKDRFSAERLKGVDSTLKIQPAKLEDSAVYLCASSPGRSIYNEQFFGPGTRLTVL.

The CDR3: CAISESIVQIEAFF. Here the CDR3 DNA reads TGTGCCATCAGTGAGTCTATAGTGCAGATTGAAGCTTTCTTT. The chain is built from TRBV10-3 and TRBJ1-1, with D uncertain. This CDR3 is 14 amino acids long. Germline CDR1 and CDR2: ENHRY and SYGVKD. Trimming cost V 0 bases and J 7 bases, with 12 bases left between them.

Regarding this clonotype: Just one base apart from a much larger clone, this may be a read error. The chain has TRBV11-2 and TRBJ2-1, with TRBD2 identical over 12 bases. The CDR3 spans 15 residues. Germline-derived CDR1 and CDR2 are SGHAT and FQNNGV. CDR3 residues: CASSSGLAGGPEQSF. CDR3 nucleotides: TGTGCCAGCAGCTCGGGCCTAGCGGGAGGGCCTGAGCAGTCCTTC.

This clonotype was detected a few times. The J gene is TRBJ2-1, the V gene TRBV7-2, with D maybe TRBD1 (5 bases). Germline V gene data show CDR1 as SGHTA and CDR2 as FQGNSA. The CDR3 consists of 15 residues. The germline V and J ends were trimmed by 1 base and 2 bases, with 9 bases remaining between them. Here the CDR3 DNA reads TGTGCCAGCAGCTTAGAAAAAGGGGCCTACAATGAGCAGTTCTTC. This translates into CASSLEKGAYNEQFF.

CDR3 loop: CASSDTLVWV. The CDR3 DNA reads TGTGCCAGCAGTGACACACTGGTTTGGGTC. V is TRBV6-4 and J is TRBJ2-7; D unclear. The CDR3 contains 10 residues. CDR1 is MRHNA and CDR2 is SNTAGT in the germline V gene.

The V gene is TRBV13, the J gene TRBJ2-7, with 8 bases matching TRBD2. The junction had 8 bases not matched to a gene; V was cut back by 5 bases and J by 2 bases. CDR1 is PRHDT and CDR2 is FYEKMQ in the germline V gene (reference sequence). This CDR3 is 15 amino acids long. Written as DNA, the CDR3 is TGTGCCAGCAGCCCAGACACGGGAGGGACCTACGAGCAGTACTTC. Translated: CASSPDTGGTYEQYF. The full variable domain, completed using reference TRBV13 and TRBJ2-7, is AAGVIQSPRHLIKEKRETATLKCYPIPRHDTVYWYQQGPGQDPQFLISFYEKMQSDKGSIPDRFSAQQFSDYHSELNMSSLELGDSALYFCASSPDTGGTYEQYFGPGTRLTVT.

This clonotype was seen only a few times. This chain joins TRBV27 and TRBJ2-7; 7 positions agree with TRBD1. In germline, CDR1 is MNHEY, CDR2 SMNVEV (reference sequence). This CDR3 is built from 14 residues. V shed 2 bases and J 3 bases; nucleotides not matched to a gene: 4. The CDR3 sequence is CASSLKDRYYEQYF. CDR3 DNA sequence: TGTGCCAGCAGTTTAAAGGACAGGTACTACGAGCAGTACTTC.

This clonotype has a handful of counts. The gene calls are TRBV30 and TRBJ2-7; no clear D. The germline V gene encodes CDR1 GTSNPN and CDR2 SVGIG (reference sequence). V dropped 7 bases and J dropped 6 bases, with 16 bases sitting between them. CDR3 length equals 12 residues. The chain's CDR3 is CALWDSRGEQYF. The CDR3 DNA reads as TGTGCCTTATGGGATTCCCGCGGCGAGCAGTACTTC.

The chain uses TRBV7-9 and TRBJ2-1, with D perhaps matching TRBD1 (7 bases). Germline values: CDR1 SEHNR, CDR2 FQNEAQ (reference sequence). The CDR3 runs to 14 residues. Deletions cut 3 bases from V and 8 bases from J, with 14 bases between. In DNA, the CDR3 is TGTGCCAGCAGCTTTCAGGGGGGCCCCGATGAGCAGTTCTTC. Translation: CASSFQGGPDEQFF.

The J gene is TRBJ1-5, the V gene TRBV4-3; 7 bases are a match to TRBD1. CDR3 length equals 15 residues. Germline V CDR1 and CDR2: LGHNA, YSLEER. V lost 0 bases to trimming and J lost 5 bases; unmatched junction nucleotides: 4. This CDR3 reads CASSQDQGDYQPQHF. The CDR3 DNA is TGCGCCAGCAGCCAAGATCAGGGGGATTATCAGCCCCAGCATTTT.

This clonotype was observed many times. This chain joins TRBV4-1 and TRBJ1-5, with 7 positions matching TRBD1. The CDR3 runs 15 residues. V shed 0 bases, J shed 7 bases, and the junction held 6 bases outside the gene matches. Germline CDR1 reads MGHRA; CDR2 reads YSYEKL. In nucleotides, the CDR3 is TGCGCCAGCAGCCAAGAAAAGACAGGGTGGCAGCCCCAGCATTTT. Translated: CASSQEKTGWQPQHF.

This clonotype has a handful of counts. The V call is TRBV5-5, the J call TRBJ2-1, with 8 bases that match TRBD1. V dropped 4 bases and J dropped 0; count of bases not matched to a gene: 6. CDR3 length equals 16 residues. The V gene's germline CDR1 is SGHKS and CDR2 YYEKEE (reference sequence). The chain's CDR3 is CASSPGQESSYNEQFF. The CDR3 DNA reads as TGTGCCAGCAGCCCGGGACAGGAAAGCTCCTACAATGAGCAGTTCTTC. The variable domain in full, with the rest retrieved from reference TRBV5-5 and TRBJ2-1, is DAGVTQSPTHLIKTRGQQVTLRCSPISGHKSVSWYQQVLGQGPQFIFQYYEKEERGRGNFPDRFSARQFPNYSSELNVNALLLGDSALYLCASSPGQESSYNEQFFGPGTRLTVL.

This clonotype was detected many times. This chain links TRBV21-1 with TRBJ2-3. TRBV21-1 is tagged as a pseudogene. The CDR3 contains 15 residues. This CDR3 reads CASSKAPKIRDTQYF. CDR3 nucleotide sequence: TGTGCCAGCAGCAAAGCGCCTAAAATAAGAGATACGCAGTATTTT.

The genes are TRBV27 and TRBJ1-6; possibly TRBD1 for D (6 bases). V shed 5 bases and J shed 7 bases, with 24 bases lying between them. Looked up from germline, CDR1 is MNHEY and CDR2 is SMNVEV (reference sequence). The CDR3 sequence is 18 residues long. The CDR3 here is CASSIGQPGGDSNSPLHF. CDR3 nucleotide sequence: TGTGCCAGCAGTATAGGACAGCCCGGGGGAGATTCGAATTCACCCCTCCACTTT.

Notes on this clonotype: A much larger clone is a single base away; this may be a read error. V gene TRBV6-5 combines with J gene TRBJ1-5, with 9 bases lining up with TRBD1. Looked up from germline, CDR1 is MNHEY and CDR2 is SVGAGI. CDR3 length: 18 residues. The CDR3 nucleotides read TGTGCCAGCAGTACCCGGGACAGGGTGTACGATAGCAGTCAGCCCCAGCATTTT. It yields the protein CASSTRDRVYDSSQPQHF.

This clonotype was found a few times. This may be a read error: a much more frequent sequence differs by one nucleotide. The rearrangement uses TRBV24-1 and TRBJ2-2; D is perhaps TRBD1 or TRBD2 (5 bases each). The CDR3 runs to 15 residues. Germline assignment: CDR1 KGHDR and CDR2 SFDVKD. CDR3 nucleotides: TGTGCCACCTGTGACCACGACAGCGGAACCGGGGAGCTGTTTTTT. Translated: CATCDHDSGTGELFF.

There are a few counts of this clonotype. The CDR3 spells CATSLTRDQPQHF. In nucleotides, the CDR3 is TGTGCCACCAGCCTCACTAGGGATCAGCCCCAGCATTTT. The gene calls are TRBV15 and TRBJ1-5, with D hard to call. The ends were cut back, 5 bases at V and 5 bases at J, with 10 bases in the middle. From germline, CDR1 is LNHNV and CDR2 YYDKDF (reference sequence). The CDR3 totals 13 residues.

This clonotype was seen a few times. The chain combines TRBV12-3 or TRBV12-4 with TRBJ1-1; unclear D gene. V shed 5 bases and J shed 2 bases, with 6 bases lying between them. This CDR3 is 12 amino acids long. CDR3 sequence (DNA): TGTGCCAGCAGTCTCTATAACACTGAAGCTTTCTTT. Amino acids: CASSLYNTEAFF.

In this sample, this clonotype turned up a few times. The genes are TRBV20-1 and TRBJ1-6; D remains unclear. Germline loops: CDR1 DFQATT, CDR2 SNEGSKA (reference sequence). V dropped 0 bases and J dropped 9 bases, with 18 bases sitting between them. CDR3 length: 16 amino acids. DNA of the CDR3: TGCAGTGCTAGAGATACCGTCCCCGGCCCTACTTCACCCCTCCACTTT. As protein: CSARDTVPGPTSPLHF.

This clonotype was found a few times. The chain combines TRBV7-9 with TRBJ1-5; D is ambiguous. With 2 bases removed from V and 1 base from J, the gap between germline ends came to 9 bases. The CDR3 totals 15 residues. Per germline, CDR1 SEHNR and CDR2 FQNEAQ (reference sequence). As DNA, the CDR3 is TGTGCCAGCAGCTTAAACGTTGGGAGCAATCAGCCCCAGCATTTT. It yields the protein CASSLNVGSNQPQHF.

Worth noting for this clonotype: A much more abundant neighbour one base away suggests this may be a read error. The conserved phenylalanine or tryptophan normally closing the CDR3 is absent here, so this likely arose from a read error. DNA for the CDR3: TGTGCCAGTAGTATGGGACAGTATCAGCCCCAGCATTCT. Residues: CASSMGQYQPQHS. The V and J genes are TRBV19 and TRBJ1-5; 7 nucleotides agree with TRBD1. CDR1 is LNHDA, CDR2 SQIVND, per germline (reference sequence). The CDR3 length is 13 residues. V dropped 3 bases and J dropped 5; count of bases not matched to a gene: 1.

This clonotype was picked up many times. The chain is built from TRBV14 and TRBJ2-7; D gene ambiguous. The CDR3 is 15 amino acids. Germline V CDR1 and CDR2: SGHDN, FVKESK. V lost 0 bases and J lost 0, with 9 bases in between. CDR3 residues: CASSQDYDNSYEQYF. The CDR3, as DNA: TGTGCCAGCAGCCAAGATTATGACAACTCCTACGAGCAGTACTTC.

This clonotype was detected ten times or more. The J gene is TRBJ1-1, the V gene TRBV12-3 or TRBV12-4, with 9 positions matching TRBD1. V shed 6 bases and J 6 bases; nucleotides not matched to a gene: 11. This CDR3 comprises 15 residues. The CDR3 DNA follows: TGTGCCAGCAGGCAAACGGGACAGGGTAGCGCTGAAGCTTTCTTT. It is translated as CASRQTGQGSAEAFF.

This clonotype was recorded a few times. The chain joins TRBV5-6 to TRBJ2-5; D gene uncertain. V was shortened by 4 bases and J by 5 bases, with 6 bases between the two germline ends. The CDR3 sequence is 11 residues long. CDR1 and CDR2 from the germline V gene are SGHDT and YYEEEE. CDR3: CASSAWETQYF. CDR3 coding DNA: TGTGCCAGCAGCGCGTGGGAGACCCAGTACTTC.

The chain joins TRBV20-1 to TRBJ2-7; D is possibly TRBD2 (6 bases). Germline CDR1 and CDR2: DFQATT and SNEGSKA (reference sequence). CDR3 length: 16 amino acids. Trimming removed 0 bases from V and 3 bases from J, with 18 bases in between. The CDR3 region has the DNA TGCAGTGCTAGAGATCGACGGACGGGACTTTTCTACGAGCAGTACTTC. Protein product: CSARDRRTGLFYEQYF.

The gene calls are TRBV4-3 and TRBJ2-5, with a tentative D call TRBD1 (6 bases). V was shortened by 1 base and J by 4 bases, with 10 bases between the two germline ends. Germline CDR1 LGHNA, CDR2 YSLEER. The length of the CDR3 is 14 residues. The CDR3 sequence is CASSQAVGGETQYF. Written as DNA, the CDR3 is TGCGCCAGCAGCCAAGCTGTAGGGGGAGAGACCCAGTACTTC.

There are a few counts of this clonotype. The chain has TRBV19 and TRBJ1-1; D not resolved. The CDR3 sequence is 14 residues long. Trimming stripped 7 bases from V and 6 bases from J, with 18 bases between. Germline CDR1 reads LNHDA; CDR2 reads SQIVND (reference sequence). CDR3 bases: TGTGCCAGTAACTCAAGTCCCCCGGGTGCTGAAGCTTTCTTT. It encodes CASNSSPPGAEAFF.